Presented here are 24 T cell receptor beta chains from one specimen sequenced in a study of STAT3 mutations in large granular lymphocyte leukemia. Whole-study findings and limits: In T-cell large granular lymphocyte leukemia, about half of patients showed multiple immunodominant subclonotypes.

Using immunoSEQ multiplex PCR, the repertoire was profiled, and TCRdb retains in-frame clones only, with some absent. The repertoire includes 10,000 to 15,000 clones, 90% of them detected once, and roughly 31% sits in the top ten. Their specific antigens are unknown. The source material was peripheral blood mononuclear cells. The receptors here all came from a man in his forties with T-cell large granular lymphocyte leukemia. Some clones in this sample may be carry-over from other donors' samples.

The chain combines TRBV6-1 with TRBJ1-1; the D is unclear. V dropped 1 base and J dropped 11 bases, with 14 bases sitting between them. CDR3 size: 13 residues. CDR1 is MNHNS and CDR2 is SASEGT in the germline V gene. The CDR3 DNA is TGTGCCAGCAGTGAAGAGAGGGAGGGTGCGGCTTTCTTT. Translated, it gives CASSEEREGAAFF.

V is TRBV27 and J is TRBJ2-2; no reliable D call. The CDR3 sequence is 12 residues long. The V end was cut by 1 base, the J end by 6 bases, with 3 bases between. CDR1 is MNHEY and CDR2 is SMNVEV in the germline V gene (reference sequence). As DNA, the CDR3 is TGTGCCAGCAGTTTATTAGCCGGGGAGCTGTTTTTT. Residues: CASSLLAGELFF.

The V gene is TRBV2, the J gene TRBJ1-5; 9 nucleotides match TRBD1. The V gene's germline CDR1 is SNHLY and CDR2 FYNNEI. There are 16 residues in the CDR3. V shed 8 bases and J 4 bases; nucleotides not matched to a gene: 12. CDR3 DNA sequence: TGTGCCAGCGTACCTACAGGGGGCGTCGGGAATCAGCCCCAGCATTTT. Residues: CASVPTGGVGNQPQHF. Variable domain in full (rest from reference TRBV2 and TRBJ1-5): EPEVTQTPSHQVTQMGQEVILRCVPISNHLYFYWYRQILGQKVEFLVSFYNNEISEKSEIFDDQFSVERPDGSNFTLKIRSTKLEDSAMYFCASVPTGGVGNQPQHFGDGTRLSIL.

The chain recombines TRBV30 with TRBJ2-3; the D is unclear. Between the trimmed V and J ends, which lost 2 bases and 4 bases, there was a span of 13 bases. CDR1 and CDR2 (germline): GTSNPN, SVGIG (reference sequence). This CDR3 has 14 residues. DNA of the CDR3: TGTGCCTGGAGTAAGCCAGCGAATTCAGATACGCAGTATTTT. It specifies CAWSKPANSDTQYF. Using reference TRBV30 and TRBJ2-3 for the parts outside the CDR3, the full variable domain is SQTIHQWPATLVQPVGSPLSLECTVEGTSNPNLYWYRQAAGRGLQLLFYSVGIGQISSEVPQNLSASRPQDRQFILSSKKLLLSDSGFYLCAWSKPANSDTQYFGPGTRLTVL.

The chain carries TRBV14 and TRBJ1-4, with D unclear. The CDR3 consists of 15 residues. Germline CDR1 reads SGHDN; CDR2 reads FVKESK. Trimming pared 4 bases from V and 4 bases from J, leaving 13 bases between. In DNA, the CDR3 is TGTGCCAGCAGCCGTCGGAAGTCGGTTAATGAAAAACTGTTTTTT. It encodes CASSRRKSVNEKLFF. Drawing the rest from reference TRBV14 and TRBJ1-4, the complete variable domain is EAGVTQFPSHSVIEKGQTVTLRCDPISGHDNLYWYRRVMGKEIKFLLHFVKESKQDESGMPNNRFLAERTGGTYSTLKVQPAELEDSGVYFCASSRRKSVNEKLFFGSGTQLSVL.

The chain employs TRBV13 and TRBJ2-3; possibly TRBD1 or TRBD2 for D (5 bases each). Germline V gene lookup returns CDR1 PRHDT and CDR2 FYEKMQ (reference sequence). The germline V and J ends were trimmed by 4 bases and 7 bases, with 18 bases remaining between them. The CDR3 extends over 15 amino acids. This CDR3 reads CASSYSGTKDNTQYF. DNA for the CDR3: TGTGCCAGCAGCTATTCCGGGACCAAGGACAATACGCAGTATTTT.

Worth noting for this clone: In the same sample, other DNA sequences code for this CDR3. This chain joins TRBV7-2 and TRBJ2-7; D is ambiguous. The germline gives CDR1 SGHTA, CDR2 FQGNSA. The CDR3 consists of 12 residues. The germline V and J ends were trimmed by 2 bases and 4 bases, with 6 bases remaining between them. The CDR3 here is CASSLSAYEQYF. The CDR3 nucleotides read TGTGCCAGCAGCTTATCCGCTTACGAGCAGTACTTC.

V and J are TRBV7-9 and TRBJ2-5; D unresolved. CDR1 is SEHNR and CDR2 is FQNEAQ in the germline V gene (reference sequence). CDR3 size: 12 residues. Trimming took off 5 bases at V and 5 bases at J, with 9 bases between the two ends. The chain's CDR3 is CASSQSGETQYF. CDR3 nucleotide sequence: TGTGCCAGCAGCCAGTCCGGCGAGACCCAGTACTTC. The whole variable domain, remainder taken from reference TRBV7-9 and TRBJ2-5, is DTGVSQNPRHKITKRGQNVTFRCDPISEHNRLYWYRQTLGQGPEFLTYFQNEAQLEKSRLLSDRFSAERPKGSFSTLEIQRTEQGDSAMYLCASSQSGETQYFGPGTRLLVL.

The CDR3 DNA sequence: TGTGCTAGTGGTTTGAGTCATAATACCTACGAGCAGTACTTC. This codes for CASGLSHNTYEQYF. The rearrangement joins TRBV12-5 to TRBJ2-7; the D is unclear. The CDR3 is 14 residues long. Trimming shortened V by 2 bases and J by 2 bases, and 10 bases separated the two germline ends. CDR1 is LGHNT and CDR2 is FRNRAP in the germline V gene.

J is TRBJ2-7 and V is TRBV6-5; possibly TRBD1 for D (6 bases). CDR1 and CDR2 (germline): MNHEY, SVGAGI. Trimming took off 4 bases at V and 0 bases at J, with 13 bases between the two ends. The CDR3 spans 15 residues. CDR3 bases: TGTGCCAGCAGTTTCCGCCGGGACATCTCCTACGAGCAGTACTTC. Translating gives CASSFRRDISYEQYF.

Here the CDR3 DNA reads TGTGCCAGCAGCTTCGGCTATGGCTACACCTTC. Translated, it gives CASSFGYGYTF. The rearrangement uses TRBV5-6 and TRBJ1-2; D is unclear. The germline V gene encodes CDR1 SGHDT and CDR2 YYEEEE. V gave up 2 bases and J gave up 4 bases, with 3 bases separating them. The CDR3 runs 11 residues.

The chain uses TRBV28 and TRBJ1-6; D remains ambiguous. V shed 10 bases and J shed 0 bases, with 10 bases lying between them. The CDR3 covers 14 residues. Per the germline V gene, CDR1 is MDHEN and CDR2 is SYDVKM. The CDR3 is CATRGSSYNSPLHF. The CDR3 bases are TGTGCCACCAGAGGTAGCTCCTATAATTCACCCCTCCACTTT.

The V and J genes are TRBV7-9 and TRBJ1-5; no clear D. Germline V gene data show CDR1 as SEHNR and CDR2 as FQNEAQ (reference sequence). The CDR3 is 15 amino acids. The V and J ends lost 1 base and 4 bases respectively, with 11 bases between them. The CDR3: CASSLGGNINQPQHF. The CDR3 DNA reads TGTGCCAGCAGCTTAGGCGGGAACATTAATCAGCCCCAGCATTTT.

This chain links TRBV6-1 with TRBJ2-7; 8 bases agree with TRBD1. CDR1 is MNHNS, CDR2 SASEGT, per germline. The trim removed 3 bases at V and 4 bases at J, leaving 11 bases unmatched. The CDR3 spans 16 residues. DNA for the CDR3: TGTGCCAGCAGTGAGGGGCGGCGACAGGGGTGGTACGAGCAGTACTTC. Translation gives CASSEGRRQGWYEQYF.

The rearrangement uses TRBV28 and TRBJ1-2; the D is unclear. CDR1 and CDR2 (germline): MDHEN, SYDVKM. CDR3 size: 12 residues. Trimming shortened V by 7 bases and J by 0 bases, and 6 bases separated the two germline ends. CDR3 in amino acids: CASTESNYGYTF. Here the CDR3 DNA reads TGTGCCAGCACCGAGTCTAACTATGGCTACACCTTC.

In DNA, the CDR3 is TGCGCCAGCAGCTTGGGGACAGGGGGCAATGAGCAGTTCTTC. This gives the protein CASSLGTGGNEQFF. V usage is TRBV5-1 and J usage is TRBJ2-1; 10 bases are a match to TRBD1. J gave up 6 bases and V 0 bases, and 0 bases lay outside the gene matches. This CDR3 contains 14 residues. From germline, CDR1 is SGHRS and CDR2 YFSETQ. Looking up the rest from reference TRBV5-1 and TRBJ2-1 gives the full variable domain: KAGVTQTPRYLIKTRGQQVTLSCSPISGHRSVSWYQQTPGQGLQFLFEYFSETQRNKGNFPGRFSGRQFSNSRSEMNVSTLELGDSALYLCASSLGTGGNEQFFGPGTRLTVL.

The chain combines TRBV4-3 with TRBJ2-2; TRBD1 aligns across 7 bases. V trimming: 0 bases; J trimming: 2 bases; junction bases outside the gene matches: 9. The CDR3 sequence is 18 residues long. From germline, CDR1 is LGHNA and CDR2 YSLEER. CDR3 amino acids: CASSQDRVTGVNTGELFF. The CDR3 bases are TGCGCCAGCAGCCAAGATAGAGTTACAGGGGTAAACACCGGGGAGCTGTTTTTT.

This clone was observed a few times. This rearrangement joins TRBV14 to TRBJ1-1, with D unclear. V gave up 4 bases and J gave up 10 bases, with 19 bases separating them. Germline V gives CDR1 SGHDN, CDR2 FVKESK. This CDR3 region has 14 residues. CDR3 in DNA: TGTGCCAGCAGCCGAAATCGGGCCTCCCCTGGAGCTTTCTTT. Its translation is CASSRNRASPGAFF.

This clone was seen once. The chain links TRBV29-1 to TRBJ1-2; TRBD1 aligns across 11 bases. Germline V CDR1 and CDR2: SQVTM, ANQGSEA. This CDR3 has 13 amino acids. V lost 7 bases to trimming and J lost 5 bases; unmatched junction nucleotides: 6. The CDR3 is CSEGQGAAYGYTF. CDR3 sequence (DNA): TGCAGCGAAGGACAGGGGGCTGCTTATGGCTACACCTTC.

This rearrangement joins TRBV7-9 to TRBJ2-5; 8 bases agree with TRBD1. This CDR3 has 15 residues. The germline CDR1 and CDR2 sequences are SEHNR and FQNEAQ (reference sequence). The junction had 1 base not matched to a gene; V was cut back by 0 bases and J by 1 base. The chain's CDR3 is CASSLATGGQETQYF. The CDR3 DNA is TGTGCCAGCAGCTTAGCTACAGGGGGCCAAGAGACCCAGTACTTC.

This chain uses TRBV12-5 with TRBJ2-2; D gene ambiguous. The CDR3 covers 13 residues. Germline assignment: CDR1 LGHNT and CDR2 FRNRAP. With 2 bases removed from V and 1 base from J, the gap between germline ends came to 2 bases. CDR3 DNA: TGTGCTAGTGGTTTGAAGAACACCGGGGAGCTGTTTTTT. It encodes CASGLKNTGELFF.

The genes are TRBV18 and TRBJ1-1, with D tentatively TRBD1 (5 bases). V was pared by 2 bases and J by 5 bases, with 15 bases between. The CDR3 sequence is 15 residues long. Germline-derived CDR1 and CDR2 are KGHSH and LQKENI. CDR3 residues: CASSPGGTGRTEAFF. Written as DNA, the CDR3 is TGTGCCAGCTCACCAGGCGGGACCGGGCGTACTGAAGCTTTCTTT.

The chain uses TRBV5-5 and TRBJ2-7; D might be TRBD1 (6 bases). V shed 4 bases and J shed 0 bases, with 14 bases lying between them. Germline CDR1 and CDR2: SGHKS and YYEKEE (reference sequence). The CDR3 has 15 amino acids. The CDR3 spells CASSLGQGSSYEQYF. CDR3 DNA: TGTGCCAGCAGCCTGGGGCAGGGGAGCTCCTACGAGCAGTACTTC.

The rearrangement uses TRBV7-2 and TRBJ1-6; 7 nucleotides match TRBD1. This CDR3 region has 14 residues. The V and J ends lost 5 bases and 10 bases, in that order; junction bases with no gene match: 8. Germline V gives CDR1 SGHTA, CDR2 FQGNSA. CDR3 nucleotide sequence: TGTGCCAGCAGCCCCGGGACAGTAAGGTCACCCCTCCACTTT. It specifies CASSPGTVRSPLHF.